The 13 T cell receptor beta chains below come from one sample, sequenced in a study of molecular identifiers for immune sequencing clone quantification. TCRdb fed the PCR reads into MiXCR, producing one record per CDR3 protein. Among hundreds of thousands of distinct CDR3 sequences listed, around 21% were seen once. Sample: naive CD8+ T cells from blood, with Jurkat cell RNA spiked in. The subset: FACS-sorted CD8+CD4-CCR7+CD45RA+ naive T cells. The receptors stem from a human donor in good health. Some libraries in this study had Jurkat cell RNA spiked in.

Notes on this clonotype: Being one base from a much bigger clone, this may be a read error. The rearrangement uses TRBV4-3 and TRBJ2-6, with 8 nucleotides matching TRBD1. There are 15 residues in the CDR3. CDR1 is LGHNA and CDR2 is YSLEER in the germline V gene. CDR3 in DNA: TGCGCCGGCAGAAAGGACAGGGCTGGGGCCAACGTCCTGACTTTC. It encodes CAGRKDRAGANVLTF.

Note on this clonotype: A much larger clone differs by one base, so this may be a read error. Given the absence of the conserved phenylalanine or tryptophan at the CDR3 end, a read error is likely. The V call is TRBV18, the J call TRBJ1-1, with D possibly being TRBD1 (6 bases). Germline loops: CDR1 KGHSH, CDR2 LQKENI. The CDR3 consists of 14 residues. V lost 6 bases and J lost 5, with 16 bases in between. CDR3 sequence (DNA): TGTGCCAGCTCGGGACACCCTGGGAGTACTGAAGCTTTCCTT. Its protein product is CASSGHPGSTEAFL.

This clonotype was counted at least ten times. This chain joins TRBV28 and TRBJ2-7; 7 bases align to TRBD1. Germline loops: CDR1 MDHEN, CDR2 SYDVKM. CDR3 length equals 17 residues. Trimming took 1 base from V and 4 from J; bases not matched to a gene: 13. The CDR3: CASSLSRTGLAQYEQYF. CDR3 sequence (DNA): TGTGCCAGCAGTTTATCCCGGACAGGTTTGGCTCAGTACGAGCAGTACTTC.

J is TRBJ2-1 and V is TRBV6-5; D call uncertain. Germline V gene sequence: CDR1 MNHEY, CDR2 SVGAGI. The CDR3 is 15 amino acids. With 2 bases removed from V and 0 bases from J, the gap between germline ends came to 8 bases. In nucleotides, the CDR3 is TGTGCCAGCAGTTACGACGGTAGCTCCTACAATGAGCAGTTCTTC. Protein sequence: CASSYDGSSYNEQFF.

Of note for this clonotype: This could be a read error, since a much larger clone is one nucleotide away. The J gene is TRBJ1-1, the V gene TRBV7-9; TRBD1 matches at 9 bases. Germline loops: CDR1 SEHNR, CDR2 FQNEAQ (reference sequence). Trimming at V came to 4 bases and at J to 3 bases, leaving 6 bases not matched to a gene. The CDR3 runs 15 residues. In DNA form, the CDR3 reads TGTGCCAGCAGCTCCGCGGGGGACAGGGACACTGAAGCTTTCTTT. This translates into CASSSAGDRDTEAFF.

This clonotype was seen many times. V usage is TRBV9 and J usage is TRBJ2-2, with 8 bases fitting TRBD2. Germline trimming cut 4 bases from V and 4 bases from J; bases unmatched to any gene: 9. Germline CDR1 reads SGDLS; CDR2 reads YYNGEE. This CDR3 spans 16 amino acids. CDR3 loop: CASSRTGGPRTGELFF. DNA for the CDR3: TGTGCCAGCAGCCGGACGGGAGGGCCGCGCACCGGGGAGCTGTTTTTT.

This clonotype was detected a few times. The V gene is TRBV11-2, the J gene TRBJ1-4, with D unresolved. Germline V gene sequence: CDR1 SGHAT, CDR2 FQNNGV. CDR3 length: 15 residues. Trimming removed 0 bases at V and 7 bases at J, with 12 bases between. The CDR3 spells CASSLDGERSEKLFF. In DNA, the CDR3 is TGTGCCAGCAGCTTAGATGGGGAGAGGAGTGAAAAACTGTTTTTT.

Regarding this clonotype: A much bigger clone sits one base away, suggesting this may be a read error. The chain carries TRBV11-2 and TRBJ1-1, with a tentative D call TRBD1 (6 bases). CDR3 length equals 15 residues. In germline, CDR1 is SGHAT, CDR2 FQNNGV. Deletions cut 5 bases from V and 10 bases from J, with 23 bases between. The CDR3 DNA reads as TGTGCCAGCAGCGGGTCGGCAGGGGTAAAGAGTGGAGCTTTCTTT. It is translated as CASSGSAGVKSGAFF.

A single count supports this clonotype. Since a much larger clone is just one base distant, this may be a read error. The CDR3 bases are TGTGTCAGCAGTTTACGACAGGGGGCGGATTTGGAGACCCAGTACTTC. Protein product: CVSSLRQGADLETQYF. The V call is TRBV27, the J call TRBJ2-5, with TRBD1 matching over 10 bases. This CDR3 has 16 residues. CDR1 and CDR2 from the germline V gene are MNHEY and SMNVEV (reference sequence).

This clonotype has just a few counts. The J gene is TRBJ2-4, the V gene TRBV3-1; D gene ambiguous. CDR3 length: 15 amino acids. Germline V lookup: CDR1 LGHDT, CDR2 YNNKEL (reference sequence). Trimming took off 3 bases at V and 2 bases at J, with 11 bases between the two ends. This CDR3 reads CASSQALGPKNIQYF. In DNA form, the CDR3 reads TGTGCCAGCAGCCAGGCACTTGGGCCCAAAAACATTCAGTACTTC.

A word on this clonotype: A much larger clone lies one base from this, so it may be a read error. The V gene is TRBV6-2 or TRBV6-3, the J gene TRBJ2-3, with D hard to call. V was cut by 2 bases and J by 0 bases, with 6 bases left in between. Germline CDR1 is MNHEY and CDR2 is SVGEGT. CDR3 length: 14 amino acids. The CDR3 loop is CASSYPPSTDTQYF. In nucleotides, the CDR3 is TGTGCCAGCAGTTACCCTCCTAGCACAGATACGCAGTATTTT.

As regards this clonotype: A much larger clonotype is one base distant, so this may be a read error. The chain employs TRBV9 and TRBJ2-6; no firm D call. V lost 7 bases to trimming and J lost 2 bases, with 10 bases between them. This CDR3 spans 14 amino acids. Germline V CDR1 and CDR2: SGDLS, YYNGEE. CDR3: CASGSLPGANVLTF. The CDR3 bases are TGTGCCAGCGGCTCTCTCCCTGGGGCCAACGTCCTGACTTTC.

This clonotype was counted ten times or more. The chain couples TRBV24-1 to TRBJ2-2; 7 bases fit TRBD2. The junction had 11 bases not matched to a gene; V was cut back by 4 bases and J by 7 bases. This CDR3 spans 16 amino acids. Germline CDR1 KGHDR, CDR2 SFDVKD. In DNA form, the CDR3 reads TGTGCCACCAGTGACCTAGACGCAGGCGGGGGCGGGGAGCTGTTTTTT. This translates into CATSDLDAGGGGELFF.